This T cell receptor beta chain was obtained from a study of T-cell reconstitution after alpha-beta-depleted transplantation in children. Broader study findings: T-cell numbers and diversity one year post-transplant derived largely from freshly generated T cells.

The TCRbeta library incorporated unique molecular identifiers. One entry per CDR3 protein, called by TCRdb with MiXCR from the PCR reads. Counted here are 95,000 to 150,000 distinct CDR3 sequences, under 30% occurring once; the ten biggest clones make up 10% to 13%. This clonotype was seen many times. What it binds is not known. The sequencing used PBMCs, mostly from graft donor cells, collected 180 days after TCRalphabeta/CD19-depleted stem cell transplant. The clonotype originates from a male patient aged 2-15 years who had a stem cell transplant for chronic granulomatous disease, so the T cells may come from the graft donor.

The CDR3 DNA reads TGTGCCAGCAGCTCCCCGGACCTGGGGAAGTTACAACCCCAGTATTTT. Translation gives CASSSPDLGKLQPQYF. The chain joins TRBV7-8 to TRBJ2-3; no clear D gene. CDR1 is SGHVS and CDR2 is FQNEAQ in the germline V gene. Trimming took off 4 bases at V and 12 bases at J, with 26 bases between the two ends. The CDR3 is 16 residues long.